The clone carrying this T cell receptor (beta chain) was recorded once. The antigen is not known. The germline V gene encodes CDR1 SGHRS and CDR2 YFSETQ. The CDR3 consists of 16 residues. V lost 0 bases and J lost 0, with 10 bases in between. Repertoires were generated with immunoSEQ multiplex PCR, while TCRdb's copy carries only in-frame clones and drops some. Seen here are about 2.4 million clones, roughly 93% observed once, and the top ten hold approximately 0.37%. The data were taken from a study of shared clonotypes between healthy human individuals. Study conclusions and caveats: Naive subsets generally had larger estimated richness than memory subsets. Depth of sequencing was expected to influence donor clonotype sharing. It was the non-shared clonotypes that had lower generation probabilities than clonotypes shared by all four donors. In having few donors, the study represented limited genetic and exposure-history diversity.

The sequenced material came from naive CD4+ T cells from PBMCs. Subset given: CD45RA+ positively selected. The receptor was isolated from a man between 18 and 35 years old in good health. Some clones in this sample may be carry-over from other donors' samples. The rearrangement links TRBV5-1 to TRBJ2-1; D ambiguous. The CDR3 loop is CASSLDPRASYNEQFF. DNA of the CDR3: TGCGCCAGCAGCTTGGATCCGAGAGCCTCCTACAATGAGCAGTTCTTC.